This TCR beta chain was sequenced in a study of control samples from healthy donors and cancer patients. The germline V gene has CDR1 SQVTM and CDR2 ANQGSEA. The ends lost 7 bases at V and 5 bases at J; junction bases unmatched: 7. The CDR3 loop spans 12 amino acids. Sequenced by immunoSEQ multiplex PCR; TCRdb stores in-frame clones only, minus some. This sample has some 120,000 clones; around 86% occur once, and the top ten carry less than 9.5%. The V call is TRBV29-1, the J call TRBJ2-5, with 7 bases fitting TRBD1. The source of this sequence is a man aged 35-49 years in good health. The specimen sequenced was blood. The CDR3 region has the DNA TGCAGCGCCGACAGGGTCAAGGAGACCCAGTACTTC. This encodes CSADRVKETQYF.